This passage covers 14 T cell receptor beta chains from one sample sequenced in a study of T cell therapy after organ transplantation. The antigens of these receptors remain unknown. TCRdb's copy holds only in-frame clones and misses some; the assay was immunoSEQ multiplex PCR. The sample contains about 50,000 clones, approximately 94% of which appear only once. The specimen was CD8+ T cells from blood, collected before autologous CMV-specific T cell therapy. The receptor source for this set is a human patient who had received a solid organ transplant and had CMV disease.

The chain combines TRBV7-2 with TRBJ1-1; 7 positions agree with TRBD1. This CDR3 has 16 amino acids. CDR1 is SGHTA, CDR2 FQGNSA, per germline. The V segment lost 4 bases and the J segment 0 bases; nucleotides outside the gene matches: 8. In DNA form, the CDR3 reads TGTGCCAGCAGCTCCACACAGGGGTGGATGAACACTGAAGCTTTCTTT. It is translated as CASSSTQGWMNTEAFF. Drawing the rest from reference TRBV7-2 and TRBJ1-1, the complete variable domain is GAGVSQSPSNKVTEKGKDVELRCDPISGHTALYWYRQSLGQGLEFLIYFQGNSAPDKSGLPSDRFSAERTGGSVSTLTIQRTQQEDSAVYLCASSSTQGWMNTEAFFGQGTRLTVV.

The chain combines TRBV30 with TRBJ1-2; D gene unclear. The CDR3 length is 13 residues. V was trimmed by 2 bases and J by 3 bases, leaving 10 bases between them. Looked up from germline, CDR1 is GTSNPN and CDR2 is SVGIG (reference sequence). The CDR3 DNA reads TGTGCCTGGAGTTGGAGTCGGGACTATGGCTACACCTTC. Amino acids: CAWSWSRDYGYTF.

This chain links TRBV7-9 with TRBJ2-7; TRBD2 aligns across 11 bases. The CDR3 sequence is 15 residues long. V gave up 5 bases and J gave up 2 bases; unmatched junction bases: 5. Germline loops: CDR1 SEHNR, CDR2 FQNEAQ (reference sequence). CDR3 nucleotide sequence: TGTGCCAGCAGCCAGACTAGCGGGGCCACCTACGAGCAGTACTTC. Translating it yields CASSQTSGATYEQYF.

The rearrangement links TRBV10-3 to TRBJ1-1; the D is unclear. V shed 1 base and J shed 2 bases, with 8 bases lying between them. Germline V gives CDR1 ENHRY, CDR2 SYGVKD. This CDR3 comprises 14 residues. This CDR3 reads CAISEYDPNTEAFF. The CDR3 DNA is TGTGCCATCAGTGAGTACGACCCCAACACTGAAGCTTTCTTT.

The rearrangement joins TRBV6-5 to TRBJ1-1; D possibly corresponds to TRBD1 (6 bases). This CDR3 contains 14 residues. The germline V gene has CDR1 MNHEY and CDR2 SVGAGI. V dropped 0 bases and J dropped 4 bases, with 9 bases sitting between them. The CDR3 sequence is CASSYSGASTEAFF. Written as DNA, the CDR3 is TGTGCCAGCAGTTACTCGGGGGCTAGCACTGAAGCTTTCTTT.

The chain combines TRBV30 with TRBJ1-2; TRBD1 might be the D (6 bases). The CDR3 spans 12 residues. Germline loops: CDR1 GTSNPN, CDR2 SVGIG (reference sequence). Deletions cut 7 bases from V and 4 bases from J, with 13 bases between. CDR3 protein: CAYLGGSYGYTF. In nucleotides, the CDR3 is TGTGCCTACCTCGGGGGCAGCTATGGCTACACCTTC.

The chain carries TRBV25-1 and TRBJ1-1; no firm D call. Germline CDR1 reads MGHDK; CDR2 reads SYGVNS. The V gene lost 1 base and the J gene lost 7 bases, with 13 bases spanning the gap. The CDR3 extends over 14 amino acids. This CDR3 is CASSEFPPEGEAFF. The CDR3 region has the DNA TGTGCCAGCAGTGAATTCCCCCCGGAGGGTGAAGCTTTCTTT.

The chain joins TRBV5-6 to TRBJ2-3, with D perhaps being TRBD1 or TRBD2 (5 bases each). The CDR3 consists of 14 residues. The V and J ends lost 4 bases and 4 bases respectively, with 13 bases between them. Germline CDR1 is SGHDT and CDR2 is YYEEEE. The CDR3 is CASSLGTSPDTQYF. Written as DNA, the CDR3 is TGTGCCAGCAGCCTCGGGACGTCCCCAGATACGCAGTATTTT. Together with reference TRBV5-6 and TRBJ2-3, the CDR3 gives the full variable domain: DAGVTQSPTHLIKTRGQQVTLRCSPKSGHDTVSWYQQALGQGPQFIFQYYEEEERQRGNFPDRFSGHQFPNYSSELNVNALLLGDSALYLCASSLGTSPDTQYFGPGTRLTVL.

The chain is built from TRBV18 and TRBJ1-5; tentative D call: TRBD1 (6 bases). CDR1 is KGHSH, CDR2 LQKENI, per germline. CDR3 length: 13 amino acids. V gave up 6 bases and J gave up 7 bases, with 13 bases separating them. This CDR3 is CASSTQGTQPQHF. CDR3 DNA sequence: TGTGCCAGCTCCACGCAGGGGACCCAGCCCCAGCATTTT.

This chain joins TRBV6-5 and TRBJ2-5; 7 positions agree with TRBD1. Germline trimming cut 4 bases from V and 0 bases from J; bases unmatched to any gene: 5. This CDR3 is 15 amino acids long. Germline V lookup: CDR1 MNHEY, CDR2 SVGAGI. CDR3 residues: CASSFTGTDQETQYF. In DNA form, the CDR3 reads TGTGCCAGCAGTTTCACCGGGACAGACCAAGAGACCCAGTACTTC.

V and J are TRBV5-6 and TRBJ2-1; D call uncertain. The CDR3 is 13 residues long. From germline, CDR1 is SGHDT and CDR2 YYEEEE. Trimming left V 0 bases short and J 11 bases short, with 12 bases between. This chain's CDR3 is CASSLAPGSQQFF. CDR3 sequence (DNA): TGTGCCAGCAGCTTGGCCCCCGGTTCGCAGCAGTTCTTC. Full variable domain (missing parts from reference TRBV5-6 and TRBJ2-1): DAGVTQSPTHLIKTRGQQVTLRCSPKSGHDTVSWYQQALGQGPQFIFQYYEEEERQRGNFPDRFSGHQFPNYSSELNVNALLLGDSALYLCASSLAPGSQQFFGPGTRLTVL.

In DNA form, the CDR3 reads TGTGCTAGTGGTTTGTCAGGAGCCACCGGGGAGCTGTTTTTT. Its translation is CASGLSGATGELFF. The rearrangement links TRBV12-5 to TRBJ2-2; D gene uncertain. V lost 2 bases and J 4 bases, leaving 8 bases between the germline ends. CDR3 length equals 14 residues. The germline gives CDR1 LGHNT, CDR2 FRNRAP.

This clone was seen only once. The gene calls are TRBV2 and TRBJ1-3, with D unresolved. Germline values: CDR1 SNHLY, CDR2 FYNNEI. V dropped 8 bases and J dropped 0 bases, with 8 bases sitting between them. The CDR3 contains 13 residues. DNA of the CDR3: TGTGCCAGCCCCGGTTCCTCTGGAAACACCATATATTTT. Its translation is CASPGSSGNTIYF.

The rearrangement joins TRBV30 to TRBJ1-6; D is unresolved. Germline CDR1 and CDR2: GTSNPN and SVGIG (reference sequence). This CDR3 comprises 13 residues. V gave up 2 bases and J gave up 5 bases, with 7 bases separating them. CDR3 region: CAWSLMNNSPLHF. Here the CDR3 DNA reads TGTGCCTGGAGTTTAATGAATAATTCACCCCTCCACTTT.